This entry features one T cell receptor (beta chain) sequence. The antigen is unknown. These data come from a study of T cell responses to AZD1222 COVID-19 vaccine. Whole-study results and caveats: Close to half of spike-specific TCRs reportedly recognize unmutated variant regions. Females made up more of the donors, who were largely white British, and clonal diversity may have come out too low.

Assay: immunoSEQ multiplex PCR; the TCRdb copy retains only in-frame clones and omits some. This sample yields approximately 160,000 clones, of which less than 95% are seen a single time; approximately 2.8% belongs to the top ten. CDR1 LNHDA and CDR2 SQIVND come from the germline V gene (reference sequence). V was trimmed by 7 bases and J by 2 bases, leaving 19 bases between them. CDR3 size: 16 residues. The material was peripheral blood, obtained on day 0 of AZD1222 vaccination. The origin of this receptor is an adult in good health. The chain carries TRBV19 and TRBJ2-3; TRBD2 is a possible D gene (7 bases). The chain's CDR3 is CASTYTAGAITDTQYF. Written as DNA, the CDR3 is TGTGCCAGTACCTACACCGCGGGGGCCATCACAGATACGCAGTATTTT.